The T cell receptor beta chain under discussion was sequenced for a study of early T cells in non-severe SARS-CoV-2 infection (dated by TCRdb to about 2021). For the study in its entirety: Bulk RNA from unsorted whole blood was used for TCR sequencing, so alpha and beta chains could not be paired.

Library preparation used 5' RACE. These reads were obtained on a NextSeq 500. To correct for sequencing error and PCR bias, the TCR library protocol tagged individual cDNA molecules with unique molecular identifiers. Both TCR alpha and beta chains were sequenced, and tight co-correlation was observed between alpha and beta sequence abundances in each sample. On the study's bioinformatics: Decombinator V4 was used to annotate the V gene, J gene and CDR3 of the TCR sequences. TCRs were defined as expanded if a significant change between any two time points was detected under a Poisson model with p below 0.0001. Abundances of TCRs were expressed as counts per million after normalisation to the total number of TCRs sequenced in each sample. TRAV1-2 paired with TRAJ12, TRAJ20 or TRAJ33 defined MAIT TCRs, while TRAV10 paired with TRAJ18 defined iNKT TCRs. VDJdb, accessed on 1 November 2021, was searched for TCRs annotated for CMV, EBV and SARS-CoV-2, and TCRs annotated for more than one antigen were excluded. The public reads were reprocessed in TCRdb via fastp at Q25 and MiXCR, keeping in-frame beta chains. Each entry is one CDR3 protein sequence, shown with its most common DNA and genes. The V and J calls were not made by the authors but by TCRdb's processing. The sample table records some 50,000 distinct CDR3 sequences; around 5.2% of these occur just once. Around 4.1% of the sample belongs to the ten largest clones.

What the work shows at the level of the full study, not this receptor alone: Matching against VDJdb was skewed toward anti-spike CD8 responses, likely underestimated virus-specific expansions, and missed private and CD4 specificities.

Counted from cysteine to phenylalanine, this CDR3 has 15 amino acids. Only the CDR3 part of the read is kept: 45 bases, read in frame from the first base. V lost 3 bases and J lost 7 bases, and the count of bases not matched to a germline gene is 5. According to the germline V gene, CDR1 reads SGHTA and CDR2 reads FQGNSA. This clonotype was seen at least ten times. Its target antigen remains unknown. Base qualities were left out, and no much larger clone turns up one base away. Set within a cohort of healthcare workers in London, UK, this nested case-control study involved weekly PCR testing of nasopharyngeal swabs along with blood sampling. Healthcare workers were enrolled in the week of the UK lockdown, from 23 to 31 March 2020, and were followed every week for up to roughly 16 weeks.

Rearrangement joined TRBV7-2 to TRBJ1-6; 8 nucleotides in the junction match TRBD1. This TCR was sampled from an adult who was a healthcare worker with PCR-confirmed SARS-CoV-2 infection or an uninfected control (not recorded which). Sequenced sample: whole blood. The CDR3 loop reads CASSFNRGSNSPLHF. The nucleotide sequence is TGTGCCAGCAGCTTTAACAGGGGGAGCAATTCACCCCTCCACTTT.